This passage covers 22 T cell receptor beta chains from one sample sequenced in a study of technical replicates of blood from several donors (dated by TCRdb to about 2017). Receptors were amplified or captured by the immunoSEQ multiplex PCR assay. As stored in TCRdb, this immuneACCESS dataset retains in-frame rearrangements with V and J assigned. A fraction of the clones does not appear; measured against another copy, unresolved V genes explain less than half of the discrepancy, and the remainder lacks a known reason. The sample table records around 70,000 clones; approximately 95% of these occur just once. The ten biggest clones cover 0.25% to 0.3% of the sample. The sample consisted of T cells isolated from PBMCs. The receptors stem from a human donor in good health.

This clone is a singleton in its sample. This sequence joins TRBV25-1 and TRBJ1-3, with D perhaps matching TRBD1 (6 bases). The germline CDR1 and CDR2 sequences are MGHDK and SYGVNS. The V and J ends lost 4 bases and 0 bases respectively, with 16 bases between them. The CDR3 loop spans 17 amino acids. The chain's CDR3 is CASSGPGHQDSGNTIYF. CDR3 coding DNA: TGTGCCAGCAGTGGTCCGGGACACCAAGACTCTGGAAACACCATATATTTT.

This rearrangement joins TRBV5-4 to TRBJ2-1; 11 positions agree with TRBD2. Trimming removed 6 bases from V and 9 bases from J; junction bases left unmatched: 5. CDR3 length equals 13 residues. Germline lookup yields CDR1 SGHNT and CDR2 YYREEE (reference sequence). Here the CDR3 DNA reads TGTGCCAGCAATCTAGCGGGAGGTTCTGAGCAGTTCTTC. It specifies CASNLAGGSEQFF.

This clone showed up just a few times. The chain joins TRBV28 to TRBJ2-5, with 11 bases that match TRBD2. The J segment lost 4 bases and the V segment lost 3 bases, leaving 13 bases of the junction unmatched. The CDR3 consists of 18 residues. The germline V gene has CDR1 MDHEN and CDR2 SYDVKM. CDR3 sequence: CASSLPPLGLAVGETQYF. DNA of the CDR3: TGTGCCAGCAGTTTGCCTCCGTTGGGACTAGCGGTGGGAGAGACCCAGTACTTC.

CDR3 DNA sequence: TGTGCCAGCAGACTGACAGGGGGCTTTGAAAAACTGTTTTTT. Amino acid sequence: CASRLTGGFEKLFF. V usage is TRBV25-1 and J usage is TRBJ1-4, with TRBD1 matching 10 bases. Germline-derived CDR1 and CDR2 are MGHDK and SYGVNS. This CDR3 contains 14 residues. Losses at the gene ends were 6 bases for V and 7 bases for J; bases not matched to a gene: 5.

The chain is built from TRBV7-7 and TRBJ2-5, with 11 bases fitting TRBD2. The germline gives CDR1 SSHAT, CDR2 FNYEAQ (reference sequence). The CDR3 length is 16 residues. With 2 bases clipped from V and 4 bases from J, the junction kept 6 bases outside the gene matches. Here the CDR3 DNA reads TGTGCCAGCAGCTTAAACAGACTAGCGGGATTAGAGACCCAGTACTTC. Protein product: CASSLNRLAGLETQYF. The variable domain in full, with the rest retrieved from reference TRBV7-7 and TRBJ2-5, is GAGVSQSPRYKVTKRGQDVTLRCDPISSHATLYWYQQALGQGPEFLTYFNYEAQPDKSGLPSDRFSAERPEGSISTLTIQRTEQRDSAMYRCASSLNRLAGLETQYFGPGTRLLVL.

The chain employs TRBV7-6 and TRBJ2-1, with a tentative D call TRBD1 (5 bases). The CDR3 is made up of 14 amino acids. Germline CDR1 and CDR2: SGHVS and FNYEAQ. V was trimmed by 5 bases and J by 6 bases, leaving 14 bases between them. In DNA, the CDR3 is TGTGCCAGCAGCACCCTGACAAGGGGCAATGAGCAGTTCTTC. Amino acid sequence: CASSTLTRGNEQFF.

The rearrangement uses TRBV4-1 and TRBJ1-5; no clear D. V was clipped by 1 base and J by 1 base, with 2 bases between them. The length of the CDR3 is 13 residues. Germline-derived CDR1 and CDR2 are MGHRA and YSYEKL. The CDR3 DNA reads as TGCGCCAGCAGCCAAGCGAGCAATCAGCCCCAGCATTTT. This gives the protein CASSQASNQPQHF.

V gene TRBV29-1 combines with J gene TRBJ2-7; D may be TRBD2 (5 bases). Trimming took 4 bases from V and 2 from J, leaving 12 bases between them. Germline CDR1 and CDR2: SQVTM and ANQGSEA. This CDR3 is 13 amino acids long. The CDR3 sequence is CSVVDRGAYEQYF. The CDR3 region has the DNA TGCAGCGTTGTTGATCGGGGAGCCTACGAGCAGTACTTC.

This clone was picked up one time. V is TRBV7-6 and J is TRBJ1-2; 8 bases line up with TRBD1. The CDR3 is 17 amino acids. The V segment lost 0 bases and the J segment 4 bases; nucleotides outside the gene matches: 10. Germline V CDR1 and CDR2: SGHVS, FNYEAQ. DNA for the CDR3: TGTGCCAGCAGCTTAGCCGCATACCGACAGGGGAGCTATGGCTACACCTTC. Translating gives CASSLAAYRQGSYGYTF.

This chain joins TRBV11-2 and TRBJ2-5; D perhaps matches TRBD1 (6 bases). This CDR3 comprises 14 residues. Trimming pared 3 bases from V and 0 bases from J, leaving 8 bases between. The germline V gene encodes CDR1 SGHAT and CDR2 FQNNGV. CDR3 residues: CASSLDSYQETQYF. The CDR3 DNA reads as TGTGCCAGCAGCTTGGACAGTTACCAAGAGACCCAGTACTTC.

V is TRBV6-1 and J is TRBJ1-4; D call uncertain. Germline V gene lookup returns CDR1 MNHNS and CDR2 SASEGT. Trimming pared 2 bases from V and 4 bases from J, leaving 11 bases between. This CDR3 contains 15 residues. In DNA form, the CDR3 reads TGTGCCAGCAGTGAATTTGACACCCTTAATGAAAAACTGTTTTTT. Its protein product is CASSEFDTLNEKLFF.

The chain employs TRBV27 and TRBJ1-1; D is perhaps TRBD1 (6 bases). The CDR3 runs to 14 residues. Germline V gene data show CDR1 as MNHEY and CDR2 as SMNVEV (reference sequence). Trimming took off 8 bases at V and 1 base at J, with 14 bases between the two ends. The chain's CDR3 is CASRPTGANTEAFF. In nucleotides, the CDR3 is TGTGCCAGCCGACCGACAGGAGCGAACACTGAAGCTTTCTTT.

The chain links TRBV29-1 to TRBJ2-1; TRBD2 matches at 7 bases. Trimming removed 4 bases from V and 5 bases from J; junction bases left unmatched: 8. CDR3 size: 14 residues. Germline CDR1 is SQVTM and CDR2 is ANQGSEA. In DNA, the CDR3 is TGCAGCGTTGGCGGGGGTGGTTGGGACAATGAGCAGTTCTTC. As protein: CSVGGGGWDNEQFF.

Here the CDR3 DNA reads TGCGCCAGCAGCCCGGGACTAGCGGGGGGGCTTTTAACAGATACGCAGTATTTT. It is translated as CASSPGLAGGLLTDTQYF. This sequence joins TRBV4-1 and TRBJ2-3, with TRBD2 matching 16 bases. The CDR3 covers 18 residues. V gave up 4 bases and J gave up 3 bases; unmatched junction bases: 7. Germline V gives CDR1 MGHRA, CDR2 YSYEKL.

CDR3 sequence: CASSLPSGSGDYEQYF. CDR3 nucleotides: TGCGCCAGCAGCCTCCCAAGCGGATCCGGGGACTACGAGCAGTACTTC. The chain carries TRBV4-1 and TRBJ2-7, with D possibly matching TRBD2 (5 bases). Germline values: CDR1 MGHRA, CDR2 YSYEKL. V lost 4 bases, J lost 3 bases, and 19 bases lay in between. The CDR3 is made up of 16 amino acids.

The chain links TRBV7-8 to TRBJ1-6; TRBD1 might be the D (6 bases). Germline V gives CDR1 SGHVS, CDR2 FQNEAQ. The CDR3 consists of 16 residues. Trimming removed 4 bases at V and 7 bases at J, with 17 bases between. CDR3 amino acids: CASSYWTEPSNSPLHF. In DNA, the CDR3 is TGTGCCAGCAGCTATTGGACAGAGCCCTCAAATTCACCCCTCCACTTT.

J is TRBJ2-7 and V is TRBV14, with D possibly being TRBD2 (5 bases). Between the trimmed V and J ends, which lost 5 bases and 7 bases, there was a span of 12 bases. CDR1 and CDR2 from the germline V gene are SGHDN and FVKESK. The length of the CDR3 is 12 residues. The CDR3 DNA is TGTGCCAGCAGCTTCTTAAGGGAGGAGCAGTACTTC. This codes for CASSFLREEQYF. The full variable domain, completed using reference TRBV14 and TRBJ2-7, is EAGVTQFPSHSVIEKGQTVTLRCDPISGHDNLYWYRRVMGKEIKFLLHFVKESKQDESGMPNNRFLAERTGGTYSTLKVQPAELEDSGVYFCASSFLREEQYFGPGTRLTVT.

The rearrangement uses TRBV7-9 and TRBJ2-2; D not certain. This CDR3 has 12 amino acids. Between the trimmed V and J ends, which lost 0 bases and 9 bases, there was a span of 5 bases. Germline assignment: CDR1 SEHNR and CDR2 FQNEAQ (reference sequence). CDR3 in DNA: TGTGCCAGCAGCTTAGCGCAGAGGGAGCTGTTTTTT. Translated: CASSLAQRELFF.

The CDR3 loop reads CASKDSFRGFQETQYF. CDR3 nucleotide sequence: TGTGCCAGCAAAGACAGTTTTCGGGGGTTTCAAGAGACCCAGTACTTC. This chain uses TRBV2 with TRBJ2-5; D is possibly TRBD2 (6 bases). Trimming left V 7 bases short and J 2 bases short, with 20 bases between. Germline CDR1 SNHLY, CDR2 FYNNEI. CDR3 length equals 16 residues. Filled out from reference TRBV2 and TRBJ2-5, the complete variable domain reads EPEVTQTPSHQVTQMGQEVILRCVPISNHLYFYWYRQILGQKVEFLVSFYNNEISEKSEIFDDQFSVERPDGSNFTLKIRSTKLEDSAMYFCASKDSFRGFQETQYFGPGTRLLVL.

The chain carries TRBV14 and TRBJ2-1; D might be TRBD1 (5 bases). Per the germline V gene, CDR1 is SGHDN and CDR2 is FVKESK. Trimming removed 1 base from V and 5 bases from J, with 9 bases in between. The CDR3 sequence is 14 residues long. CDR3 loop: CASSQADSHNEQFF. In nucleotides, the CDR3 is TGTGCCAGCAGCCAAGCCGACAGTCACAATGAGCAGTTCTTC.

This clone occurred a few times. V and J are TRBV18 and TRBJ2-3; no clear D gene. The CDR3 has 15 amino acids. The V gene's germline CDR1 is KGHSH and CDR2 LQKENI. V lost 2 bases, J lost 3 bases, and 12 bases lay in between. The CDR3 DNA is TGTGCCAGCTCACCAACGCAAGGCAGGACAGATACGCAGTATTTT. Translating it yields CASSPTQGRTDTQYF.

The V gene is TRBV28, the J gene TRBJ1-5; D unresolved. Trimming removed 5 bases at V and 0 bases at J, with 20 bases between. CDR3 length: 18 residues. Germline V gives CDR1 MDHEN, CDR2 SYDVKM. The chain's CDR3 is CASSPIPFGGLSNQPQHF. The DNA for the CDR3 is TGTGCCAGCAGTCCGATCCCCTTTGGAGGGCTTAGCAATCAGCCCCAGCATTTT.